The rows below give T cell receptor beta chains drawn from one sample of a study of early T cells in non-severe SARS-CoV-2 infection. TCRdb passed the 5' RACE reads through MiXCR, listing each CDR3 protein once. The table includes tens of thousands of distinct CDR3 sequences, around 5.6% detected once. Sample: whole blood. These receptors were taken from an adult who was a healthcare worker with PCR-confirmed SARS-CoV-2 infection or an uninfected control (not recorded which). Both conserved end residues are part of each CDR3. A D gene is named only where the DNA matches it firmly. Only part of the rows carry a size: once, few, many, or a class if the clone is expanded.

d_call,clone_size,j_call,v_call,cdr3_aa,cdr3_nt
-,many,TRBJ1-5,TRBV6-6,CASSYSFVKGNNQPQHF,TGTGCCAGCAGTTACTCGTTTGTCAAAGGGAACAATCAGCCCCAGCATTTT
-,many,TRBJ2-5,TRBV20-1,CSASPPGQETQYF,TGCAGTGCTAGCCCCCCCGGTCAAGAGACCCAGTACTTC
TRBD1,many,TRBJ2-7,TRBV10-3,CAIRGTGGRVAAFSSYEQYF,TGTGCCATCAGGGGGACAGGGGGTCGGGTAGCGGCCTTCTCCTCCTACGAGCAGTACTTC
-,many,TRBJ2-3,TRBV21-1,CASSKEGDARGRTDTQYF,TGTGCCAGCAGCAAAGAGGGGGACGCGAGGGGGCGTACAGATACGCAGTATTTT
-,many,TRBJ1-1,TRBV15,CATSREIRGSLNTEAFF,TGTGCCACCAGCAGAGAAATTAGGGGCAGCCTGAACACTGAAGCTTTCTTT
TRBD1,few,TRBJ2-3,TRBV10-3,CAISERQGTYTDTQYF,TGTGCCATCAGTGAGCGACAGGGGACTTACACAGATACGCAGTATTTT
-,-,TRBJ2-3,TRBV18,CASSHRTWGTDTQYF,TGTGCCAGCTCACACAGGACGTGGGGCACAGATACGCAGTATTTT
TRBD1,medium-sized,TRBJ1-1,TRBV7-2,CASSPRTGESTEAFF,TGTGCCAGCAGCCCCCGGACAGGGGAATCCACTGAAGCTTTCTTT
-,many,TRBJ1-2,TRBV5-5,CASSFGTANYGYTF,TGTGCCAGCAGCTTTGGGACGGCTAACTATGGCTACACCTTC
TRBD2,-,TRBJ2-1,TRBV5-4,CASRHSLAGYNEQFF,TGTGCCAGCAGACACAGCCTAGCGGGGTACAATGAGCAGTTCTTC
-,many,TRBJ2-3,TRBV28,CASSRRVDTQYF,TGTGCCAGCAGTCGCCGGGTCGATACGCAGTATTTT
-,few,TRBJ2-4,TRBV20-1,CSAKSSGEWDKNIQYF,TGCAGTGCTAAATCCTCAGGTGAATGGGACAAAAACATTCAGTACTTC
-,many,TRBJ1-1,TRBV20-1,CSAKTANTEAFF,TGCAGTGCGAAGACAGCGAACACTGAAGCTTTCTTT
-,many,TRBJ1-1,TRBV5-1,CASSLRTAMNTEAFF,TGCGCCAGCAGCTTGCGAACGGCTATGAACACTGAAGCTTTCTTT
TRBD1,-,TRBJ2-4,TRBV15,CATSPDRGIAIQYF,TGTGCCACCAGCCCCGACAGGGGCATTGCCATTCAGTACTTC
-,many,TRBJ2-2,TRBV7-8,CASSPITGELFF,TGTGCCAGCAGCCCCATAACCGGGGAGCTGTTTTTT
TRBD1,few,TRBJ2-2,TRBV6-2/TRBV6-3,CASRPTGLTGELFF,TGTGCCAGCAGACCGACAGGGCTCACCGGGGAGCTGTTTTTT
-,many,TRBJ1-2,TRBV6-6,CASSPKGTFLLYGYTF,TGTGCCAGCAGTCCCAAGGGGACTTTTCTTCTCTATGGCTACACCTTC
TRBD1,-,TRBJ2-1,TRBV5-4,CASSPPQGVGTPEQFF,TGTGCCAGCAGCCCCCCCCAGGGGGTTGGAACCCCGGAGCAGTTCTTC
-,medium-sized,TRBJ1-2,TRBV23-1,CASSQDNYGYTF,TGCGCCAGCAGTCAAGATAACTATGGCTACACCTTC
-,many,TRBJ2-1,TRBV11-3,CASSLGGSVEQFF,TGTGCCAGCAGCTTAGGGGGTTCGGTTGAGCAGTTCTTC
-,medium-sized,TRBJ1-2,TRBV6-2/TRBV6-3,CASSRDTRFYGYTF,TGTGCCAGCAGTCGGGACACACGGTTCTATGGCTACACCTTC
TRBD1,-,TRBJ2-5,TRBV7-2,CASSLDRAGGTQYF,TGTGCCAGCAGCCTGGACAGGGCCGGAGGGACCCAGTACTTC
TRBD2,many,TRBJ2-5,TRBV20-1,CSASKRGGPETQYF,TGCAGTGCTAGCAAGCGGGGGGGGCCAGAGACCCAGTACTTC
TRBD1,many,TRBJ2-7,TRBV18,CASSSTRDSHEQYF,TGTGCCAGCTCATCAACCCGGGACAGCCACGAGCAGTACTTC
-,-,TRBJ1-5,TRBV2,CASGYGLGQRNQPQHF,TGTGCCAGCGGCTACGGATTGGGACAACGCAATCAGCCCCAGCATTTT
TRBD2,-,TRBJ2-1,TRBV7-9,CASSYSGSSYNEQFF,TGTGCCAGCAGCTATAGCGGGAGCTCCTACAATGAGCAGTTCTTC
TRBD1,many,TRBJ2-2,TRBV12-3/TRBV12-4,CASSLAGGQGAGTGELFF,TGTGCCAGCAGTTTAGCGGGTGGACAGGGGGCAGGCACCGGGGAGCTGTTTTTT
TRBD1,many,TRBJ2-3,TRBV7-2,CASSRTGTDTQYF,TGTGCCAGCAGCAGGACAGGGACAGATACGCAGTATTTT
-,many,TRBJ1-5,TRBV6-2/TRBV6-3,CASTHRQGGNQPQHF,TGTGCCAGCACCCACCGGCAGGGAGGCAATCAGCCCCAGCATTTT
-,many,TRBJ1-4,TRBV7-2,CASSREGATNEKLFF,TGTGCCAGCAGCCGCGAGGGGGCAACTAATGAAAAACTGTTTTTT
-,many,TRBJ2-3,TRBV19,CASSTPPEGGRHGNTQYF,TGTGCCAGTAGTACCCCACCGGAAGGCGGGCGTCACGGGAATACGCAGTATTTT
-,many,TRBJ1-1,TRBV29-1,CSVLREVTEAFF,TGCAGCGTTCTTCGAGAGGTCACTGAAGCTTTCTTT
-,few,TRBJ1-1,TRBV29-1,CSVEHRGLNTEAFF,TGCAGCGTTGAACATCGGGGATTGAACACTGAAGCTTTCTTT
-,-,TRBJ2-1,TRBV6-6,CASSPATGSYNEQFF,TGTGCCAGCAGTCCCGCGACAGGCTCCTACAATGAGCAGTTCTTC
-,-,TRBJ1-5,TRBV28,CASRREPSSNQPQHF,TGTGCCAGTCGGAGGGAGCCTTCTAGCAATCAGCCCCAGCATTTT